These 17 T cell receptor beta chains were sequenced from one sample in a study of cytomegalovirus exposure and HLA in healthy donors. The PCR contained 60 Vbeta and 13 Jbeta primers. Sequenced by immunoSEQ multiplex PCR; TCRdb stores in-frame clones only, minus some. Of some 170,000 clones in the sample, roughly four fifths are singletons; the top ten hold 4.3%. Sequenced material: PBMCs. The receptor source for this set is a man in his forties in good health and CMV-seronegative.

The chain recombines TRBV6-1 with TRBJ2-7; D unresolved. The V gene's germline CDR1 is MNHNS and CDR2 SASEGT. CDR3 size: 13 residues. The V gene lost 2 bases and the J gene lost 6 bases, with 11 bases spanning the gap. The CDR3 DNA reads as TGTGCCAGCAGTGAATGGAGAGAGGCCGAGCAGTACTTC. It specifies CASSEWREAEQYF.

The rearrangement uses TRBV29-1 and TRBJ2-3; 11 nucleotides agree with TRBD2. The CDR3 loop spans 13 amino acids. J gave up 6 bases and V 4 bases, and 3 bases lay outside the gene matches. The germline gives CDR1 SQVTM, CDR2 ANQGSEA. The CDR3 DNA sequence: TGCAGCGTTGCGGCTAGCGGGGGGGATACGCAGTATTTT. It is translated as CSVAASGGDTQYF.

The V gene is TRBV6-1, the J gene TRBJ2-7; weak D call: TRBD1 (5 bases). Trimming cost V 0 bases and J 4 bases, with 22 bases left between them. The CDR3 totals 18 residues. Per the germline V gene, CDR1 is MNHNS and CDR2 is SASEGT. Here the CDR3 reads CASSEANVVTVDRYEQYF. The CDR3 coding sequence is TGTGCCAGCAGTGAAGCGAATGTGGTGACAGTTGATAGGTACGAGCAGTACTTC.

The chain couples TRBV27 to TRBJ1-2; the D gene is possibly TRBD1 (6 bases). The CDR3 is 13 residues long. Germline V CDR1 and CDR2: MNHEY, SMNVEV (reference sequence). V lost 6 bases and J 6 bases, leaving 14 bases between the germline ends. CDR3 protein: CASRFTDRDGYTF. CDR3 nucleotide sequence: TGTGCCAGCAGATTTACGGACAGAGATGGCTACACCTTC.

This rearrangement joins TRBV18 to TRBJ1-2, with TRBD1 identical over 8 bases. J lost 0 bases, V lost 8 bases, and 8 bases had no gene match. CDR1 is KGHSH, CDR2 LQKENI, per germline. The CDR3 loop spans 15 amino acids. The DNA for the CDR3 is TGTGCCAGCGAAGCCGCAGGGGGCTCTAACTATGGCTACACCTTC. Translation: CASEAAGGSNYGYTF.

V gene TRBV20-1 combines with J gene TRBJ1-2; D unresolved. Trimming took 3 bases from V and 6 from J, leaving 8 bases between them. Germline V gives CDR1 DFQATT, CDR2 SNEGSKA (reference sequence). This CDR3 region has 11 residues. As DNA, the CDR3 is TGCAGTGCTAGCGAGCGGGATGGCTACACCTTC. It yields the protein CSASERDGYTF.

The gene calls are TRBV23-1 and TRBJ1-5, with TRBD1 as a possible D gene (6 bases). TRBV23-1 is an ORF, and what it does is uncertain. Trimming removed 3 bases from V and 7 bases from J, with 13 bases in between. This CDR3 is 14 amino acids long. Here the CDR3 DNA reads TGCGCCAGCAGTCAGGGGGCTAATGTACAGCCCCAGCATTTT. Its translation is CASSQGANVQPQHF.

A remark on this clone: Sequence at one end of the junction differs from germline and may be a read error. The CDR3 DNA follows: TGCGCCAGCACCTTGACAGGGGGCGGAGCCGAGCAGTACTTC. This encodes CASTLTGGGAEQYF. The chain carries TRBV5-1 and TRBJ2-7; 10 bases agree with TRBD1. The CDR3 is 14 amino acids. The germline V gene encodes CDR1 SGHRS and CDR2 YFSETQ.

The J gene is TRBJ1-1, the V gene TRBV19, with 7 bases fitting TRBD1. This CDR3 is built from 16 residues. Germline V gene sequence: CDR1 LNHDA, CDR2 SQIVND (reference sequence). Unmatched junction bases numbered 16, after V lost 4 bases and J lost 8 bases. The CDR3 region is CASSTALPGTVSEAFF. The CDR3 DNA is TGTGCCAGTAGTACGGCCCTCCCCGGGACAGTTTCCGAAGCTTTCTTT. Full variable domain (missing parts from reference TRBV19 and TRBJ1-1): DGGITQSPKYLFRKEGQNVTLSCEQNLNHDAMYWYRQDPGQGLRLIYYSQIVNDFQKGDIAEGYSVSREKKESFPLTVTSAQKNPTAFYLCASSTALPGTVSEAFFGQGTRLTVV.

This rearrangement joins TRBV18 to TRBJ2-3; the D gene is possibly TRBD2 (5 bases). The CDR3 sequence is 15 residues long. V was trimmed by 3 bases and J by 2 bases, leaving 12 bases between them. Germline V gene sequence: CDR1 KGHSH, CDR2 LQKENI. The CDR3 nucleotides are TGTGCCAGCTCACCCCCAGCGGCGAACACAGATACGCAGTATTTT. Translation gives CASSPPAANTDTQYF.

This chain uses TRBV5-5 with TRBJ2-5; 9 nucleotides line up with TRBD1. The CDR3 consists of 17 residues. Germline CDR1 SGHKS, CDR2 YYEKEE (reference sequence). With 0 bases clipped from V and 2 bases from J, the junction kept 8 bases outside the gene matches. In nucleotides, the CDR3 is TGTGCCAGCAGCTTGGCGGGACAGGGAACCCTTCAAGAGACCCAGTACTTC. This gives the protein CASSLAGQGTLQETQYF. The full variable domain, rest sourced from reference TRBV5-5 and TRBJ2-5, is DAGVTQSPTHLIKTRGQQVTLRCSPISGHKSVSWYQQVLGQGPQFIFQYYEKEERGRGNFPDRFSARQFPNYSSELNVNALLLGDSALYLCASSLAGQGTLQETQYFGPGTRLLVL.

V usage is TRBV27 and J usage is TRBJ2-7; TRBD1 is a possible D gene (5 bases). This CDR3 spans 13 amino acids. Germline lookup yields CDR1 MNHEY and CDR2 SMNVEV (reference sequence). Trimming removed 2 bases from V and 6 bases from J, with 11 bases in between. This chain's CDR3 is CASSLGARSEQYF. For the CDR3, the DNA is TGTGCCAGCAGTTTAGGGGCGCGAAGCGAGCAGTACTTC.

The genes are TRBV11-2 and TRBJ2-3, with 9 bases identical to TRBD2. The J segment lost 6 bases and the V segment lost 4 bases, leaving 11 bases of the junction unmatched. The length of the CDR3 is 16 residues. Germline CDR1 SGHAT, CDR2 FQNNGV. The CDR3 is CASSSKARTSADTQYF. The DNA for the CDR3 is TGTGCCAGCAGCTCGAAGGCCAGGACTAGCGCGGATACGCAGTATTTT. Variable domain in full (rest from reference TRBV11-2 and TRBJ2-3): EAGVAQSPRYKIIEKRQSVAFWCNPISGHATLYWYQQILGQGPKLLIQFQNNGVVDDSQLPKDRFSAERLKGVDSTLKIQPAKLEDSAVYLCASSSKARTSADTQYFGPGTRLTVL.

The chain is built from TRBV4-1 and TRBJ2-1; 7 positions match TRBD2. J lost 7 bases, V lost 2 bases, and 14 bases had no gene match. The CDR3 totals 17 residues. Germline assignment: CDR1 MGHRA and CDR2 YSYEKL. CDR3 nucleotide sequence: TGCGCCAGCAGCCAATTCCCTCCCGGGGGGATAGGGAATGAGCAGTTCTTC. Translated: CASSQFPPGGIGNEQFF.

The V and J genes are TRBV6-1 and TRBJ1-1; D gene uncertain. Trimming left V 5 bases short and J 4 bases short, with 14 bases between. Looked up from germline, CDR1 is MNHNS and CDR2 is SASEGT. The CDR3 runs 14 residues. The CDR3 bases are TGTGCCAGCAGTCGGACGGGAGGTGGCACTGAAGCTTTCTTT. Amino acid sequence: CASSRTGGGTEAFF.

The chain recombines TRBV6-5 with TRBJ1-2, with TRBD1 as a possible D gene (5 bases). The germline V gene encodes CDR1 MNHEY and CDR2 SVGAGI. The V gene lost 8 bases and the J gene lost 3 bases, with 10 bases spanning the gap. CDR3 size: 12 residues. The CDR3 region is CASGHGDYGYTF. Written as DNA, the CDR3 is TGTGCCAGCGGACATGGGGACTATGGCTACACCTTC.

This chain links TRBV9 with TRBJ1-1; a weak D match, TRBD1 (6 bases). The CDR3 is 16 amino acids. Germline CDR1 reads SGDLS; CDR2 reads YYNGEE. V was clipped by 2 bases and J by 4 bases, with 18 bases between them. DNA of the CDR3: TGTGCCAGCAGCGTGGCGGCAGGGGCGGTAGGCACTGAAGCTTTCTTT. It is translated as CASSVAAGAVGTEAFF.